This T cell receptor (beta chain) was recovered during a study of a mutant IDH1 vaccine in newly diagnosed glioma (dated by TCRdb to the early 2020s). Regarding the research as a whole: In the chemotherapy-containing groups, vaccination started alongside temozolomide cycles, whereas in patients who had radiotherapy alone it started 4-6 weeks after radiotherapy. Peripheral blood was drawn at six visits: V03 (baseline), V05, V07, V10, V12 and V13. For exploratory analyses, longitudinal TCRB deep sequencing was carried out in about two dozen treated patients wherever samples were available. Of the approximately 35 treated patients, around 60% were male and around 40% were female, and the mean age was 40.4 years. The week-35 safety follow-up took place at visit V12, and the week-47 end of study took place at visit V13. Prior to enrollment, standard therapy consisting of radiotherapy alone, temozolomide alone, or radiochemotherapy with temozolomide had been administered to patients, with the combination being received by most patients.

Receptors were amplified or captured by the immunoSEQ multiplex PCR assay. Following the manufacturer's protocol, the hsTCRB Kit was used to amplify rearranged TCR beta chain sequences. TCRB libraries were sequenced on an Illumina MiSeq. Regarding the original processing steps: The proprietary platform of the kit vendor was used for demultiplexing, trimming and gene mapping. Not all clones reach the TCRdb copy of this immuneACCESS table, which keeps in-frame sequences only. Checked studies attribute under half of the gap to unresolved V genes and leave the rest unexplained. V and J calls plus clone size are reproduced from that table; the DNA served to infer D and trimming. Across this sample there are approximately 84,000 clones, with about 81% seen only once. The ten biggest clones cover 5.2% of the sample. General findings and caveats noted by the study authors: Vaccine-induced immune responses across multiple MHC alleles were detected in roughly 94% of patients. The authors noted that analyses of patient blood samples could not be reproduced because of sample limitations. No apparent relationship was observed between pseudoprogression and alterations in the top peripheral T cell clonotypes detected by TCRB sequencing. Availability determined which PBMC samples were chosen for TCRB deep sequencing.

V gives up 0 bases and J gives up 3 bases, and the segment between their germline ends measures 16 bases. The CDR1 and CDR2 encoded by the germline V gene are SGHRS and YFSETQ. Its CDR3 holds 17 amino acids, cysteine through phenylalanine. The sequence is cut down to CDR3 DNA, 51 bases in frame from base 1. Comment on this clone: Its antigen remains undetermined. No much larger clonotype is one base removed from it; base qualities were not supplied.

The time point label on this specimen signifies: week 47, end of study. Every vaccine dose consisted of 300 ug of a 20-mer mutant IDH1 peptide in Montanide, administered subcutaneously together with topical imiquimod. Across visits V03 through V10, patients got a total of eight vaccinations, given in weeks 1, 3, 5, 7, 11, 15, 19 and 23. The donors had newly diagnosed IDH1-mutant astrocytomas of WHO grade 3 or 4 that showed loss of nuclear ATRX. The samples were drawn from NOA16, a multicentre, single-arm, open-label phase I trial in Germany that tested a mutant IDH1 peptide vaccine in humans for the first time. Genomic DNA for TCRB sequencing was extracted from EDTA blood using the DNeasy Blood and Tissue Kit.

The sequence derives from a man in his forties with glioma. Material: PBMCs, obtained from a glioma patient whose treatment included an IDH1 peptide vaccine. Recombination linked TRBV5-1 to TRBJ1-5; the D gene is not confidently resolved. The DNA sequence is as follows: TGCGCCAGCAGCTTGGACCCCTCTGGTGGCCTCAATCAGCCCCAGCATTTT. Its amino acids are CASSLDPSGGLNQPQHF.